Each of the 14 T cell receptor beta chains below was sequenced from the same sample in a study of T cells in women clearing cervical HPV infection. The repertoire was sequenced with immunoSEQ multiplex PCR; TCRdb's copy has only in-frame clones and lacks some. This specimen shows around 39,000 clones; the ten leading clones hold 1.7%. The sample comprised blood buffy coat. Receptor source: a woman aged 18 to 75 with a cervical HPV16 infection that either progressed to CIN3+ or cleared (not recorded which).

In regard to this clone: The CDR3 goes on 3 residues after the read ends, and that part is filled in from the germline J gene. The J gene is TRBJ2-3, the V gene TRBV5-4, with D possibly matching TRBD1 (6 bases). Germline assignment: CDR1 SGHNT and CDR2 YYREEE (reference sequence). Trimming cost V 2 bases and J 1 base, with 14 bases left between them. The CDR3 has 16 amino acids. The covered CDR3 bases are TGTGCCAGCAGCTTTGGACCGGGACAAGGCACAGATACG. Translating it yields CASSFGPGQGTDT. The entire CDR3 sequence reads CASSFGPGQGTDTQYF.

Note on this clone: The read terminates 3 residues ahead of where the CDR3 ends, so the germline J gene completes it. The J gene is TRBJ2-2, the V gene TRBV28; 9 nucleotides align to TRBD1. Germline CDR1 reads MDHEN; CDR2 reads SYDVKM. The CDR3 has 17 amino acids. CDR3 DNA, as far as it was read: TGTGCCAGCAGTACCCCGACAGGGGGAAGATCTAATGAAAAG. This translates into CASSTPTGGRSNEK. The entire CDR3 is CASSTPTGGRSNEKLFF.

Concerning this clone itself: The read ends 3 residues shy of where the CDR3 ends; the end is completed using the germline J gene. Other DNA variants within this sample encode the same CDR3. V usage is TRBV19 and J usage is TRBJ1-2, with D tentatively TRBD1 (6 bases). Germline values: CDR1 LNHDA, CDR2 SQIVND (reference sequence). Trimming removed 4 bases at V and 7 bases at J, with 10 bases between. The CDR3 extends over 12 amino acids. The CDR3 reads CASSRYRAGYTF. Incomplete CDR3 DNA: TGTGCCAGTAGTAGGTACAGGGCTGGC.

Turning to this clone: The CDR3 goes on 3 residues after the read ends, and that part is filled in from the germline J gene. The J gene is TRBJ1-6, the V gene TRBV4-2, with TRBD1 identical over 9 bases. This CDR3 region has 16 residues. Unmatched junction bases numbered 13, after V lost 7 bases and J lost 9 bases. CDR1 and CDR2 from the germline V gene are LGHNA and YNFKEQ. The CDR3 region is CASITGFETGGSPLHF. Partial CDR3 DNA: TGTGCCAGCATCACAGGGTTCGAGACAGGGGGTTCACCC.

As regards this clone: The CDR3 goes on 3 residues after the read ends, and that part is filled in from the germline J gene. The V call is TRBV19, the J call TRBJ1-2; the match to TRBD1 covers 9 bases. This CDR3 is built from 12 residues. Germline V CDR1 and CDR2: LNHDA, SQIVND (reference sequence). CDR3 residues: CASSRTGEDYTF. Incomplete CDR3 DNA: TGTGCCAGTAGCCGGACAGGGGAAGAC.

Turning to this clone: Coverage ceases 3 residues before the CDR3 finishes, and the germline J gene fills in the end. This sequence joins TRBV7-2 and TRBJ1-5; 8 bases are a match to TRBD1. CDR1 is SGHTA and CDR2 is FQGNSA in the germline V gene. This CDR3 has 15 residues. The V and J ends lost 7 bases and 1 base, in that order; junction bases with no gene match: 6. The CDR3 is CASTSGQGSNQPQHF. The sequenced CDR3 bases are TGTGCCAGCACCTCCGGACAGGGCAGCAATCAGCCC.

The CDR3 DNA, read in part, is TGTGCCAGCAGTTACCGTCTACTGCAGCCC. Its translation is CASSYRLLQP. The full CDR3 reads CASSYRLLQPQHF. The genes are TRBV6-2 or TRBV6-3 and TRBJ1-5; D is undetermined. The read stops 3 residues short of the end of the CDR3; the missing end is completed from the germline J gene. The V gene's germline CDR1 is MNHEY and CDR2 SVGEGT. CDR3 size: 13 residues. Trimming removed 2 bases from V and 7 bases from J, with 9 bases in between.

The CDR3 loop is CASMGQGNEKLFF. CDR3 bases read: TGTGCCAGCATGGGACAGGGGAATGAAAAA. V gene TRBV19 combines with J gene TRBJ1-4; TRBD1 matches at 10 bases. Read sequence stops 3 residues before the CDR3 end, and the germline J gene provides the missing end. The CDR3 sequence is 13 residues long. V was clipped by 9 bases and J by 5 bases; unmatched bases: 3. The germline CDR1 and CDR2 sequences are LNHDA and SQIVND (reference sequence).

On this clone itself: Coverage ceases 3 residues before the CDR3 finishes, and the germline J gene fills in the end. Distinct nucleotide sequences in the sample also encode this CDR3. The gene calls are TRBV18 and TRBJ1-2, with D possibly matching TRBD1 (5 bases). Germline lookup yields CDR1 KGHSH and CDR2 LQKENI. This CDR3 region has 16 residues. Here the CDR3 reads CASSPPGLAGGDDYTF. Incomplete CDR3 DNA: TGTGCCAGCTCCCCTCCGGGACTAGCGGGGGGTGACGAC.

Regarding this clone: The read stops 3 residues short of the end of the CDR3; the missing end is completed from the germline J gene. V is TRBV5-4 and J is TRBJ2-3; no clear D gene. Trimming removed 3 bases from V and 3 bases from J, with 5 bases in between. The germline V gene encodes CDR1 SGHNT and CDR2 YYREEE (reference sequence). There are 12 residues in the CDR3. The CDR3 loop is CASSYLTDTQYF. The covered CDR3 bases are TGTGCCAGCAGCTATCTAACAGATACG.

As regards this clone: The sequenced fragment ends 3 residues before the CDR3 boundary, so the rest is inferred from the germline J gene. The rearrangement links TRBV11-1 to TRBJ2-2; 8 bases map to TRBD1. Looked up from germline, CDR1 is SGHAT and CDR2 is FQDESV (reference sequence). The CDR3 covers 14 residues. The ends lost 5 bases at V and 4 bases at J; junction bases unmatched: 3. The CDR3 region is CASSPQGATGELFF. The part of the CDR3 DNA that was read is TGTGCCAGCAGCCCCCAGGGGGCCACCGGGGAG. The variable domain in full, completed from reference TRBV11-1 and TRBJ2-2, reads EAEVAQSPRYKITEKSQAVAFWCDPISGHATLYWYRQILGQGPELLVQFQDESVVDDSQLPKDRFSAERLKGVDSTLKIQPAELGDSAMYLCASSPQGATGELFFGEGSRLTVL.

Concerning this clone: Read data end 3 residues before the CDR3 end; the end is taken from the germline J gene. V is TRBV19 and J is TRBJ1-4, with 8 nucleotides matching TRBD1. The CDR3 consists of 16 residues. Germline V CDR1 and CDR2: LNHDA, SQIVND (reference sequence). CDR3 sequence reads: CAAKSGQGEVNSPLFF. The part of the CDR3 DNA that was read is TGTGCCGCCAAAAGCGGACAGGGCGAAGTTAATTCACCA.

As regards this clone: The read gets to within 3 residues of the CDR3 end, and the germline J gene fills in the rest. The chain links TRBV20-1 to TRBJ1-4; possible D gene TRBD1, 5 bases. CDR3 length: 15 residues. V was pared by 0 bases and J by 8 bases, with 16 bases between. Germline V gene data show CDR1 as DFQATT and CDR2 as SNEGSKA (reference sequence). The CDR3 loop reads CSARDRGAEGEKLFF. The covered CDR3 bases are TGCAGTGCTAGAGATCGCGGGGCAGAGGGGGAAAAA.

Regarding this clone: The sequence runs out 3 residues before the end of the CDR3; the remainder is reconstructed from the germline J gene. V usage is TRBV6-1 and J usage is TRBJ2-2; 7 bases map to TRBD2. CDR1 MNHNS and CDR2 SASEGT come from the germline V gene. This CDR3 spans 16 amino acids. CDR3 DNA (partial): TGTGCCAGCAGTGATGGACGGGGGGTGTTACTTGAAAAG. This gives the protein CASSDGRGVLLEK. In full, the CDR3 is CASSDGRGVLLEKLFF.